These 10 T cell receptor beta chains originate from one sample sequenced in a study of breast tumors, draining lymph nodes, adjacent tissues. Axillary draining lymph nodes of breast cancer patients supplied the node samples. TCRdb called the multiplex PCR reads again in MiXCR, with one record for every CDR3 protein. The sample holds about 130,000 distinct CDR3 sequences, 20% to 25% seen once. Sequenced: axillary lymph node tissue. The receptors shown here come from a female donor with breast cancer. Some clones in this sample may be carry-over from other donors' samples.

Notes on this clonotype: A much larger clonotype is one base distant, so this may be a read error. The rearrangement uses TRBV4-1 and TRBJ2-2; 13 nucleotides line up with TRBD2. CDR3 length: 17 residues. CDR1 is MGHRA and CDR2 is YSYEKL in the germline V gene. As DNA, the CDR3 is TGTGCCAGCAGCCGAGCGGGACTAGCGGGATTCACCGGGGAGCTGTTTTTT. Protein product: CASSRAGLAGFTGELFF.

This clonotype was seen many times. This chain links TRBV20-1 with TRBJ2-7; TRBD2 agrees at 12 bases. This CDR3 region has 14 residues. CDR1 is DFQATT, CDR2 SNEGSKA, per germline (reference sequence). The junction had 6 bases not matched to a gene; V was cut back by 5 bases and J by 4 bases. CDR3 residues: CSALTSGSGYEQYF. For the CDR3, the DNA is TGCAGTGCTCTGACTAGCGGGAGCGGGTACGAGCAGTACTTC.

This clonotype has ten or more counts. The chain uses TRBV18 and TRBJ2-7; 8 bases line up with TRBD1. This CDR3 is built from 14 residues. Germline CDR1 reads KGHSH; CDR2 reads LQKENI. With 5 bases clipped from V and 1 base from J, the junction kept 4 bases outside the gene matches. The CDR3 bases are TGTGCCAGCTCAGCCCAGGGGGCGTCCTACGAGCAGTACTTC. Translated, it gives CASSAQGASYEQYF.

In regard to this clonotype: This may be a read error, as it is one base from a much larger clone. The gene calls are TRBV5-8 and TRBJ2-1; 7 nucleotides align to TRBD2. Germline lookup yields CDR1 SGHTS and CDR2 YDEGEE. The CDR3 spans 15 residues. The CDR3 reads CASSLSSGLYNERFF. The CDR3, as DNA: TGTGCCAGCAGCCTTTCTAGCGGCCTATACAATGAGCGGTTCTTC.

This clonotype was seen many times. The chain combines TRBV5-1 with TRBJ1-4, with a weak D call TRBD1 (5 bases). The CDR3 has 15 residues. The V gene's germline CDR1 is SGHRS and CDR2 YFSETQ. V lost 3 bases, J lost 8 bases, and 17 bases lay in between. The CDR3 region is CASSSGGQGREKLFF. In nucleotides, the CDR3 is TGCGCCAGCAGCTCGGGCGGGCAGGGTAGGGAAAAACTGTTTTTT.

In this sample, this clonotype turned up many times. This sequence joins TRBV2 and TRBJ1-5; maybe TRBD1 (5 bases). With 2 bases removed from V and 0 bases from J, the gap between germline ends came to 8 bases. The CDR3 loop spans 15 amino acids. The germline V gene encodes CDR1 SNHLY and CDR2 FYNNEI. For the CDR3, the DNA is TGTGCCAGCAGTGAAAGCAGGGATAGCAATCAGCCCCAGCATTTT. It is translated as CASSESRDSNQPQHF.

At least ten counts were recorded for this clonotype. The chain carries TRBV5-1 and TRBJ2-7, with D maybe TRBD2 (6 bases). Germline V CDR1 and CDR2: SGHRS, YFSETQ. V lost 4 bases, J lost 2 bases, and 13 bases lay in between. The CDR3 totals 14 residues. The chain's CDR3 is CASSRGTVTYEQYF. CDR3 DNA sequence: TGCGCCAGCAGCCGCGGGACGGTCACCTACGAGCAGTACTTC.

This clonotype was found many times. V is TRBV6-5 and J is TRBJ2-2; no clear D. Trimming stripped 8 bases from V and 2 bases from J, with 21 bases between. The CDR3 is made up of 17 amino acids. The V gene's germline CDR1 is MNHEY and CDR2 SVGAGI. The CDR3: CASSTATGRLNTGELFF. The CDR3 nucleotides read TGTGCCAGCTCCACTGCGACGGGCCGCCTCAACACCGGGGAGCTGTTTTTT.

Many counts were recorded for this clonotype. The chain employs TRBV7-9 and TRBJ1-2; 7 bases map to TRBD1. V shed 5 bases and J 3 bases; nucleotides not matched to a gene: 6. The germline gives CDR1 SEHNR, CDR2 FQNEAQ (reference sequence). There are 14 residues in the CDR3. In nucleotides, the CDR3 is TGTGCCAGCAGCCGTATCGGGACAGACTATGGCTACACCTTC. It encodes CASSRIGTDYGYTF.

This clonotype was found a few times. The chain combines TRBV19 with TRBJ2-2; D could derive from TRBD1 or TRBD2 (5 bases each). V lost 4 bases and J lost 0, with 9 bases in between. CDR1 is LNHDA and CDR2 is SQIVND in the germline V gene (reference sequence). The CDR3 has 15 amino acids. CDR3 sequence (DNA): TGTGCCAGTAGTAGTCAGGGACCGAACACCGGGGAGCTGTTTTTT. Residues: CASSSQGPNTGELFF.